This T cell receptor (beta chain) was recorded in a study of OX40 agonist ivuxolimab in advanced cancers. Per the germline V gene, CDR1 is SGHTS and CDR2 is YDEGEE. The CDR3 is 19 amino acids. V was trimmed by 4 bases and J by 0 bases, leaving 23 bases between them. TCRdb's copy holds only in-frame clones and misses some; the assay was immunoSEQ multiplex PCR. This sample has 16,000 or so clones; roughly 79% occur once, and the top ten carry over 10%. This clonotype originated in an adult with an advanced solid tumor such as melanoma, head and neck, liver or kidney cancer. This sequence joins TRBV5-8 and TRBJ2-1; D is undetermined. The specimen comprised CD4+ or CD8+ T cells sorted from blood, sampled in a trial of the OX40 agonist ivuxolimab. CDR3 amino acids: CASSLEMIGSHPSYNEQFF. In DNA, the CDR3 is TGTGCCAGCAGCCTAGAAATGATTGGCAGCCACCCCTCCTACAATGAGCAGTTCTTC.